This T cell receptor (beta chain) stems from a study of radiotherapy plus CTLA-4 blockade in lung cancer. Study background: There were objective responses in 15% to 20% of patients, and more than 30% had disease control. Study-wide points: Tumor-origin TCR clones grew in blood after radiotherapy plus ipilimumab.

The data were produced by immunoSEQ multiplex PCR, yet TCRdb's version contains in-frame clones alone and is incomplete. In the table there are around 22,000 clones, 60% to 75% of which are singletons. In its sample, this clone was seen a few times. The antigen remains undetermined. The germline CDR1 and CDR2 sequences are SGHTA and FQGNSA. Trimming cost V 5 bases and J 5 bases, with 15 bases left between them. This CDR3 has 14 amino acids. Each patient with chemo-refractory metastatic non-small-cell lung cancer was treated with focal radiation plus CTLA-4 blockade using ipilimumab. The sequencing here drew on peripheral blood, taken from a patient treated with radiotherapy plus ipilimumab. The chain links TRBV7-2 to TRBJ2-5, with D perhaps matching TRBD2 (6 bases). The TCR originated in a human donor with non-small cell lung cancer whose response to radiotherapy plus ipilimumab could not be evaluated. The CDR3 bases are TGTGCCAGCAGCCATCCGGGGGTAGGGGAGACCCAGTACTTC. Its protein is CASSHPGVGETQYF.